The clone carrying this T cell receptor beta chain has a handful of counts. Its antigen is not identified. This sample was included in a study of post-analysis software for immune sequencing data. Unique molecular identifiers were built into the TCR beta cDNA libraries. A single record per CDR3 protein comes from TCRdb applying MiXCR to the PCR reads. This sample has roughly 600,000 distinct CDR3 sequences; around 40% occur once, and the top ten carry under 2%. CDR1 and CDR2 (germline): DFQATT, SNEGSKA (reference sequence). Trimming took 4 bases from V and 3 from J; bases not matched to a gene: 5. This CDR3 has 13 residues. Study-level results: TRBV5-6, TRBV5-1 and TRBV20-1 were among about 5 TRBV segments more frequent in patients than controls. Multiple sclerosis patients showed significantly lower normalized Chao1 diversity than controls did.

The chain carries TRBV20-1 and TRBJ2-7; 8 bases match TRBD1. This clonotype was sampled from a girl aged 5-17 years with multiple sclerosis. The sequenced sample consisted of blood. DNA of the CDR3: TGCAGTGCTACAGGACAGGGCCGCTACGAGCAGTACTTC. Translated, it gives CSATGQGRYEQYF.